This T cell receptor (beta chain) was profiled in a study of response to subunit inactivated influenza vaccine. Whole-study findings and limits: Authors suggested few new T cells are recruited by each seasonal influenza vaccination.

The table lists this clonotype with many counts. The antigen remains undetermined. One entry per CDR3 protein, called by TCRdb with MiXCR from the RT-PCR reads. The sample gives 550,000 to 650,000 distinct CDR3 sequences, roughly 12% of which show up once; 10% to 13% is in the top ten. The CDR3 spans 16 residues. Trimming took 0 bases from V and 5 from J, leaving 17 bases between them. The germline V gene has CDR1 SGHRS and CDR2 YFSETQ. The sequence was obtained from a man between 45 and 60 years old who received an inactivated influenza vaccine. Sequenced here: PBMCs from blood, sampled on the day of vaccination. The chain links TRBV5-1 to TRBJ2-5; D is possibly TRBD2 (6 bases). The DNA for the CDR3 is TGCGCCAGCAGCTTGGCCATCACAGCGGGCCGCGAGACCCAGTACTTC. Its translation is CASSLAITAGRETQYF.